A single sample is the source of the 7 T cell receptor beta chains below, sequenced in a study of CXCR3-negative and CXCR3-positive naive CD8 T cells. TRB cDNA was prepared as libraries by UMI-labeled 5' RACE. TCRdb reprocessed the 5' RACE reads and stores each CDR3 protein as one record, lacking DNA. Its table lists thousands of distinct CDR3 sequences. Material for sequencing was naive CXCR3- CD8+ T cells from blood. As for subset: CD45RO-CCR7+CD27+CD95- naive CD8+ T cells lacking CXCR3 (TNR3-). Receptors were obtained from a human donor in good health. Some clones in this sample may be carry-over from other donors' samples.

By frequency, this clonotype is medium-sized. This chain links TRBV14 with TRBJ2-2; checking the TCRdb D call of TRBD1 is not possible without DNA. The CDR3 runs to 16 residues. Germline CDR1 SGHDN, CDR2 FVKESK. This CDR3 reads CASSPLGTENTGELFF. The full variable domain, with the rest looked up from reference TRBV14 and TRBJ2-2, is EAGVTQFPSHSVIEKGQTVTLRCDPISGHDNLYWYRRVMGKEIKFLLHFVKESKQDESGMPNNRFLAERTGGTYSTLKVQPAELEDSGVYFCASSPLGTENTGELFFGEGSRLTVL.

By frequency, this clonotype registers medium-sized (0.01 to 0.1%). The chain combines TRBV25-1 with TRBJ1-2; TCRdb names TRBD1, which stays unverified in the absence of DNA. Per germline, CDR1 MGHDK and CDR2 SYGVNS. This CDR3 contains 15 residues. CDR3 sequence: CASSGGTGMNYGYTF.

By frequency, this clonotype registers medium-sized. The CDR3 here is CSVPSGGAGYNEQFF. The chain joins TRBV29-1 to TRBJ2-1; TCRdb lists TRBD2, though no DNA is available to test this call. CDR1 is SQVTM, CDR2 ANQGSEA, per germline. There are 15 residues in the CDR3.

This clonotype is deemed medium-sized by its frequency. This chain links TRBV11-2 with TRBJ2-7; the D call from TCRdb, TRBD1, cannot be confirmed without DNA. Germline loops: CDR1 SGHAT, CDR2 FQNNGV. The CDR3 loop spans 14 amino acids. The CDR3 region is CASSPMGAGYEQYF.

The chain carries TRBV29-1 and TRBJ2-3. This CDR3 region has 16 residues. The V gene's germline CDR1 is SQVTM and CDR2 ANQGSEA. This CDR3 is CSVEGTQKAGTDTQYF.

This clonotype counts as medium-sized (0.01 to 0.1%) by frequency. CDR3 protein: CSVEERTYGTYNEQFF. The rearrangement joins TRBV29-1 to TRBJ2-1; TCRdb calls TRBD2, which cannot be checked without DNA. Germline V gene sequence: CDR1 SQVTM, CDR2 ANQGSEA. This CDR3 has 16 residues.

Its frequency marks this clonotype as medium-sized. The CDR3 is CSVDLQETQYF. The V and J genes are TRBV29-1 and TRBJ2-5. This CDR3 is built from 11 residues. The germline V gene encodes CDR1 SQVTM and CDR2 ANQGSEA.